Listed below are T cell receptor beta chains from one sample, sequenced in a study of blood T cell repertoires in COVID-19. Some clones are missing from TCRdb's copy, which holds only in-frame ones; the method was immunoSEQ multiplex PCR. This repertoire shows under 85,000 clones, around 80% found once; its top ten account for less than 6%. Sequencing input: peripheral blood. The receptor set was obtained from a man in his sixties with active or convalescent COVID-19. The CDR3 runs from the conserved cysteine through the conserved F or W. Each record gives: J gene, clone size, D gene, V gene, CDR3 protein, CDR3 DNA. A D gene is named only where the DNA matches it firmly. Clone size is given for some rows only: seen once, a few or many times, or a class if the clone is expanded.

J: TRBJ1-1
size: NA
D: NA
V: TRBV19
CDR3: CASSLTGNTEAFF
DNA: TGTGCCAGTAGTTTGACGGGTAACACTGAAGCTTTCTTT

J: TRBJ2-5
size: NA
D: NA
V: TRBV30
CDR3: CAWSERRRPHGGETQYF
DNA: TGTGCCTGGAGTGAAAGGAGGAGGCCTCACGGCGGAGAGACCCAGTACTTC

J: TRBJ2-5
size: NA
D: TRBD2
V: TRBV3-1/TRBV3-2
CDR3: CASSPLRLSGGVKETQYF
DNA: TGTGCCAGCAGCCCTCTCCGTCTGAGCGGGGGGGTGAAGGAGACCCAGTACTTC

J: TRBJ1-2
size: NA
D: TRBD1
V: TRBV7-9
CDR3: CASSRTGDGYTF
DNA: TGTGCCAGCAGCAGGACAGGGGATGGCTACACCTTC

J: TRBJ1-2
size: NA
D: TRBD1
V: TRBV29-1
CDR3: CSVEDRVRGTGLNYGYTF
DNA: TGCAGCGTTGAAGATCGGGTCCGTGGGACAGGGCTTAACTATGGCTACACCTTC

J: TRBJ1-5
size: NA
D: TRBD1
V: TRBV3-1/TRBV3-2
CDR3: CASSHARTGGRYQPQHF
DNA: TGTGCCAGCAGCCACGCTAGAACAGGGGGCCGGTATCAGCCCCAGCATTTT

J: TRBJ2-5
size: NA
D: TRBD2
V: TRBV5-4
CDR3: CASSPRTSGGRETQYF
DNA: TGTGCCAGCAGCCCTCGGACTAGCGGGGGGAGGGAGACCCAGTACTTC

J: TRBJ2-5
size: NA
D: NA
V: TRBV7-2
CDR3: CASTFYRDETQYF
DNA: TGTGCCAGCACCTTTTACAGGGATGAGACCCAGTACTTC

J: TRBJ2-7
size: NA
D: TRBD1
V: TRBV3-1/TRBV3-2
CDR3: CASSPMGQGGEQYF
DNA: TGTGCCAGCAGCCCGATGGGACAGGGAGGAGAGCAGTACTTC

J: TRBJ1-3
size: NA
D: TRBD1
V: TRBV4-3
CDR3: CASSQGIRGQGASGNTIYF
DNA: TGCGCCAGCAGCCAAGGTATAAGAGGACAGGGGGCTTCGGGAAACACCATATATTTT

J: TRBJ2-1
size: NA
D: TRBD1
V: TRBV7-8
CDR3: CASSLDRGQFF
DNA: TGTGCCAGCAGCCTAGACAGGGGGCAGTTCTTC

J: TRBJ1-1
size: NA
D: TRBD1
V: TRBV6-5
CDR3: CASSRNRGVNTEAFF
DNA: TGTGCCAGCAGCCGGAACAGGGGGGTGAACACTGAAGCTTTCTTT

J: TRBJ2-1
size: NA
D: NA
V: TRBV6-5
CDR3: CASSAGYNEQFF
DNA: TGTGCCAGCAGCGCAGGGTACAATGAGCAGTTCTTC

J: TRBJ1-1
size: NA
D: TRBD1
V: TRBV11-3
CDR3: CASSLDRLNTEAFF
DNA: TGTGCCAGCAGCCTGGACAGGCTGAACACTGAAGCTTTCTTT

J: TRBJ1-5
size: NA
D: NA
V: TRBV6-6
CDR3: CASSFVDNNQPQHF
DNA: TGTGCCAGCAGTTTCGTGGACAACAATCAGCCCCAGCATTTT

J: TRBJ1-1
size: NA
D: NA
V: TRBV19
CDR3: CASNRGGTRTEAFF
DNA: TGTGCCAGTAACCGTGGGGGGACCCGAACTGAAGCTTTCTTT

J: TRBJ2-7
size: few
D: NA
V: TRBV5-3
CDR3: CATINPGDEQYF
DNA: TGTGCCACAATAAACCCCGGGGACGAGCAGTACTTC

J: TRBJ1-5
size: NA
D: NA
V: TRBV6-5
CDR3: CASSYFDDGQPQHF
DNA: TGTGCCAGCAGTTACTTTGATGACGGGCAGCCCCAGCATTTT

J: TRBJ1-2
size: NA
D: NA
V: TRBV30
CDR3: CAWSGWGGTNYGYTF
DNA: TGTGCCTGGAGCGGGTGGGGGGGTACCAACTATGGCTACACCTTC

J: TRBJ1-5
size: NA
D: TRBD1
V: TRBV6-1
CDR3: CASSEATGADQPQHF
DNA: TGTGCCAGCAGTGAAGCAACAGGGGCGGACCAGCCCCAGCATTTT

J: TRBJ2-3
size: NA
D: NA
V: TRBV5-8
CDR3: CASSLYHRVGTQYF
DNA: TGTGCCAGCAGCCTATATCACAGGGTCGGCACGCAGTATTTT

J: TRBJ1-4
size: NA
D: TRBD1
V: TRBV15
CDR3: CATSKGGQAATNEKLFF
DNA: TGTGCCACCAGCAAGGGAGGACAGGCTGCAACTAATGAAAAACTGTTTTTT

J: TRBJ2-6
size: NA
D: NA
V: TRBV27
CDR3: CASSLRGSGANVLTF
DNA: TGTGCCAGCAGCCTAAGGGGGTCCGGGGCCAACGTCCTGACTTTC

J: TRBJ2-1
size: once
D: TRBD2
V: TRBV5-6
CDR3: CASSLNPPRAGGTYNEQFF
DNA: TGTGCCAGCAGCCTGAACCCACCGCGTGCGGGGGGGACCTACAATGAGCAGTTCTTC

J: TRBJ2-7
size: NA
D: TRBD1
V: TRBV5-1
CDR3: CASSFIRQGSREQYF
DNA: TGCGCCAGCAGCTTCATAAGACAGGGCTCCCGCGAGCAGTACTTC

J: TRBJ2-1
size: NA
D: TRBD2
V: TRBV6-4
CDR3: CASRGTSGDYNEQFF
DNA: TGTGCCAGCAGAGGGACTAGCGGGGACTACAATGAGCAGTTCTTC

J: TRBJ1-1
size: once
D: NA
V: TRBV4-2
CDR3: CASRLAGSNTEAFF
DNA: TGTGCCAGCAGGTTGGCGGGATCGAACACTGAAGCTTTCTTT

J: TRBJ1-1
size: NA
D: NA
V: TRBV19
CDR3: CASSPGLPEAFF
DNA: TGTGCCAGCTCTCCAGGGTTACCTGAAGCTTTCTTT

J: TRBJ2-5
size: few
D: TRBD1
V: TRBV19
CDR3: CASGETGGAQETQYF
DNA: TGTGCCAGTGGGGAAACAGGGGGTGCACAAGAGACCCAGTACTTC

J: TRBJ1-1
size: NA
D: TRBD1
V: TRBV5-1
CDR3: CASRVGAGGRTEAFF
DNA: TGCGCCAGCAGGGTCGGGGCAGGGGGACGCACTGAAGCTTTCTTT

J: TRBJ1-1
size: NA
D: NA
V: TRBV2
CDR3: CASSGQLNTEAFF
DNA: TGTGCCAGCTCTGGACAGTTGAACACTGAAGCTTTCTTT

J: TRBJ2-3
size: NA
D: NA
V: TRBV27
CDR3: CASSPQGRPEDTQYF
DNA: TGTGCCAGCAGTCCACAGGGACGGCCCGAAGATACGCAGTATTTT

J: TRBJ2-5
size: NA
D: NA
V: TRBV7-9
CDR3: CASSFRSYQETQYF
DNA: TGTGCCAGCAGCTTCAGGTCGTACCAAGAGACCCAGTACTTC

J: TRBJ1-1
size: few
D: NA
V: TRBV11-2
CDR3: CASSLRQSNTEAFF
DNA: TGTGCCAGCAGCTTAAGACAATCGAACACTGAAGCTTTCTTT

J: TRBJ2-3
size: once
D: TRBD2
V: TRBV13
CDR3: CASSPRTSGAPSTDTQYF
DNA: TGTGCCAGCAGCCCGAGGACTAGCGGGGCCCCATCCACAGATACGCAGTATTTT

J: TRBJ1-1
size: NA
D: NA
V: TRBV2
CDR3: CASSVPRTAANTEAFF
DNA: TGTGCCAGCAGTGTTCCCCGGACAGCGGCAAACACTGAAGCTTTCTTT

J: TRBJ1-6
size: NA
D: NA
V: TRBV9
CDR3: CASSVGQGNNSPLHF
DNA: TGTGCCAGCAGCGTAGGGCAGGGGAATAATTCACCCCTCCACTTT

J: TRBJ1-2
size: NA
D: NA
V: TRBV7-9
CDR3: CASSLGDTYGYTF
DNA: TGTGCCAGCAGCTTAGGAGACACCTATGGCTACACCTTC

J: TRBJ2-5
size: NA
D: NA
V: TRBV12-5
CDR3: CASGLGPGTQYF
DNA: TGTGCTAGTGGTTTGGGCCCGGGGACCCAGTACTTC

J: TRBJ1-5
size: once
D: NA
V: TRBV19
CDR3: CASRGQPWGNQPQHF
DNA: TGTGCCAGTAGGGGGCAGCCTTGGGGCAATCAGCCCCAGCATTTT

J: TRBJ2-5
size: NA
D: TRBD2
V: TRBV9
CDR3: CASSVAGRASRETQYF
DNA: TGTGCCAGCAGCGTAGCAGGGAGGGCTAGCAGAGAGACCCAGTACTTC

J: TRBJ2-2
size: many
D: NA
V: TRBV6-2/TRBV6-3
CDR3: CASSYSGGRTGELFF
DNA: TGTGCCAGCAGTTACTCCGGGGGTCGCACCGGGGAGCTGTTTTTT

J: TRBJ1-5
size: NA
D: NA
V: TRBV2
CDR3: CASSASSSQPQHF
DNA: TGTGCCAGCAGTGCGTCCTCGTCTCAGCCCCAGCATTTT

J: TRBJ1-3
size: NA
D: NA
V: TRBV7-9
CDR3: CASSFTQSFGNTIYF
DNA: TGTGCCAGCAGCTTCACTCAATCCTTTGGAAACACCATATATTTT

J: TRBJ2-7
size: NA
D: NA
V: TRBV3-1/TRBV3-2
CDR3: CASSRYRDTDEQYF
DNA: TGTGCCAGCAGCCGTTACCGGGACACCGACGAGCAGTACTTC

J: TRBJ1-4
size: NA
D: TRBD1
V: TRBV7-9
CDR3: CASSPHRGRYEKLFF
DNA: TGTGCCAGCAGCCCCCACAGGGGGCGATATGAAAAACTGTTTTTT

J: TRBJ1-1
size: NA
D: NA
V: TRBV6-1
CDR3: CASSIITGRYPEAFF
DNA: TGTGCCAGCAGTATTATTACAGGGCGGTATCCTGAAGCTTTCTTT

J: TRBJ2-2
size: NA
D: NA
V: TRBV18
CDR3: CASSPLPGENTGELFF
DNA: TGTGCCAGCTCACCATTACCAGGGGAGAACACCGGGGAGCTGTTTTTT

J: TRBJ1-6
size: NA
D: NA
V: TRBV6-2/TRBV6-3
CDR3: CASSYAAGGNNSPLHF
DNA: TGTGCCAGCAGTTACGCCGCGGGGGGCAATAATTCACCCCTCCACTTT

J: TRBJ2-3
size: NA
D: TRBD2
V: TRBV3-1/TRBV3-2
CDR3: CASSQVRTSGTDTQYF
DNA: TGTGCCAGCAGCCAAGTCCGGACTAGCGGCACAGATACGCAGTATTTT

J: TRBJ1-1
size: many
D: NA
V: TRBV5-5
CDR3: CASTLFSGLGGTEAFF
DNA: TGTGCCAGCACCCTTTTTTCAGGCTTGGGGGGCACTGAAGCTTTCTTT

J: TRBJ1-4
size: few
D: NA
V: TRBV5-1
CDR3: CASSPGATNEKLFF
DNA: TGCGCCAGCAGCCCGGGTGCAACTAATGAAAAACTGTTTTTT

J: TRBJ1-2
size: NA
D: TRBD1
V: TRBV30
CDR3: CAWRLRDRGRSLSGYTF
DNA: TGTGCCTGGAGACTCCGGGACAGGGGGCGTTCGCTGTCTGGCTACACCTTC

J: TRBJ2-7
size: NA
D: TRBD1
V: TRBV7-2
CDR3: CASSATGTGAYEQYF
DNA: TGTGCCAGCAGCGCGACCGGGACAGGGGCCTACGAGCAGTACTTC

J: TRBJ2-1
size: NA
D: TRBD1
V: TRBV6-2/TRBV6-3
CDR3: CASSYPQGSYNEQFF
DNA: TGTGCCAGCAGTTACCCACAGGGGTCCTACAATGAGCAGTTCTTC

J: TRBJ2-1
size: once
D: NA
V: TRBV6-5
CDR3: CASSFSDYAYNEQFF
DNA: TGTGCCAGCAGCTTTAGCGACTATGCCTACAATGAGCAGTTCTTC

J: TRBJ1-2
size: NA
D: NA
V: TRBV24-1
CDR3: CATSDGFGYTF
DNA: TGTGCCACCAGTGACGGGTTCGGCTACACCTTC

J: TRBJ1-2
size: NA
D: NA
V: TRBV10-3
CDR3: CAISESVTAAGYGYTF
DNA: TGTGCCATCAGTGAGTCTGTAACAGCTGCTGGCTATGGCTACACCTTC

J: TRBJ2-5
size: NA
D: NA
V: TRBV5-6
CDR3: CASSLASSGETQYF
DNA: TGTGCCAGCAGCTTGGCTTCAAGCGGGGAGACCCAGTACTTC

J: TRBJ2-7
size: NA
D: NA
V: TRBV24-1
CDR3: CATSVRYEQYF
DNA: TGTGCCACCAGTGTTCGGTACGAGCAGTACTTC